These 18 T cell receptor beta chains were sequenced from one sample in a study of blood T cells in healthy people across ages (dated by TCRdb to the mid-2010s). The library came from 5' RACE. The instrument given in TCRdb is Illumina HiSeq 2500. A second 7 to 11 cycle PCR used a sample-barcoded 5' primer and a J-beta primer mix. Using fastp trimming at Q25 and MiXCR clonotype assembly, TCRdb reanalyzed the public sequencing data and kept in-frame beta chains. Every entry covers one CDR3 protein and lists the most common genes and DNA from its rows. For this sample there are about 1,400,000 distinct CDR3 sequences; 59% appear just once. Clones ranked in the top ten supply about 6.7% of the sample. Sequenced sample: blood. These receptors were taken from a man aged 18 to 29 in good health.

The CDR3 is CAISDPLGQDQSTDTQYF. In DNA form, the CDR3 reads TGTGCCATCAGTGACCCTCTAGGACAGGACCAAAGCACAGATACGCAGTATTTT. The gene calls are TRBV10-3 and TRBJ2-3; 7 bases align to TRBD1. The V segment lost 3 bases and the J segment 0 bases; nucleotides outside the gene matches: 12. This CDR3 has 18 amino acids. The germline V gene has CDR1 ENHRY and CDR2 SYGVKD.

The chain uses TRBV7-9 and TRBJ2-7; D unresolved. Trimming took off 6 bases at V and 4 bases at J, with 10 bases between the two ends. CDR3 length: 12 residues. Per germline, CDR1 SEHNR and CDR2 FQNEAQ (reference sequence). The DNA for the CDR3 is TGTGCCAGCAGTATTAGTGAGTACGAGCAGTACTTC. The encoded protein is CASSISEYEQYF.

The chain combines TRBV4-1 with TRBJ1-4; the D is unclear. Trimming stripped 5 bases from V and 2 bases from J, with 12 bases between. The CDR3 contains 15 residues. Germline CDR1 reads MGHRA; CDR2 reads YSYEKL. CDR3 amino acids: CASSNQRGTNEKLFF. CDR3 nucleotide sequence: TGCGCCAGCAGCAACCAACGGGGTACTAATGAAAAACTGTTTTTT.

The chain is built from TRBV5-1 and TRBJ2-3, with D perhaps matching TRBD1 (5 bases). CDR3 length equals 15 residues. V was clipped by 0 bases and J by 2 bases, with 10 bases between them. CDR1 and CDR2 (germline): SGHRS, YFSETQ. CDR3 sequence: CASSLEGRNTDTQYF. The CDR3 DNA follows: TGCGCCAGCAGCTTGGAGGGGCGGAACACAGATACGCAGTATTTT.

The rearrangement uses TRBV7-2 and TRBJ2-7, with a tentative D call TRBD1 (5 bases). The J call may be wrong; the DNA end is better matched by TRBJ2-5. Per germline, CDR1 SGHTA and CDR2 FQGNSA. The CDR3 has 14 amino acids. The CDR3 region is CASSSGSTGETQYF. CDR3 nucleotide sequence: TGTGCCAGCAGCTCAGGGTCGACTGGGGAGACCCAGTACTTC.

CDR3 coding DNA: TGCAGTGCTAGAGCCACCGGGACAATGCAAGAGACCCAGTACTTC. Its translation is CSARATGTMQETQYF. The chain couples TRBV20-1 to TRBJ2-5; D perhaps matches TRBD1 (6 bases). Trimming shortened V by 1 base and J by 2 bases, and 14 bases separated the two germline ends. Germline CDR1 reads DFQATT; CDR2 reads SNEGSKA (reference sequence). This CDR3 spans 15 amino acids.

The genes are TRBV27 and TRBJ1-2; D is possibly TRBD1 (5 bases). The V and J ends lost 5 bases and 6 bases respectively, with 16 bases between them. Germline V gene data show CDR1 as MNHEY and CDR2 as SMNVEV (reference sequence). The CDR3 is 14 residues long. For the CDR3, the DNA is TGTGCCAGCAGTCCGAATCCGCGGGGGAATGGCTACACCTTC. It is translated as CASSPNPRGNGYTF.

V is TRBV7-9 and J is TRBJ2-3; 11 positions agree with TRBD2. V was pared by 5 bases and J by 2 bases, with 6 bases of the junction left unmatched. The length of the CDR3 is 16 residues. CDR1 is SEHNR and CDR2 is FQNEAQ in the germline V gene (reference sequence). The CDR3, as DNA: TGTGCCAGCAGCGCTCCGGGACTAGCGGTCACAGATACGCAGTATTTT. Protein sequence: CASSAPGLAVTDTQYF.

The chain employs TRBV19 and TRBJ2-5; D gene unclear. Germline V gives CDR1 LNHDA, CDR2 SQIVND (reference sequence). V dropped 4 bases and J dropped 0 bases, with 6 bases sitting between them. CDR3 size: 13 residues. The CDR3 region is CASSTSYQETQYF. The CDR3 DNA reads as TGTGCCAGTAGTACGTCGTACCAAGAGACCCAGTACTTC.

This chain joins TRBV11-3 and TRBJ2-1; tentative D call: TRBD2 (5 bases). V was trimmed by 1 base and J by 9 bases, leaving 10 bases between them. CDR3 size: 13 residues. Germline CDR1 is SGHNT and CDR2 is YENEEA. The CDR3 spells CASSLVAGGEQFF. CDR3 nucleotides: TGTGCCAGCAGCTTAGTTGCGGGCGGTGAGCAGTTCTTC.

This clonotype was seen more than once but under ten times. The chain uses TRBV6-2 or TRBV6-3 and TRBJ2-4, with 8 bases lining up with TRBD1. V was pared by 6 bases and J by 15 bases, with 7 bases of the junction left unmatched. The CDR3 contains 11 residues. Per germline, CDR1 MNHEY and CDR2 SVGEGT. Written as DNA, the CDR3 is TGTGCCAGCAGCACGACAGGGGTCAGGTACTTC. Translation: CASSTTGVRYF.

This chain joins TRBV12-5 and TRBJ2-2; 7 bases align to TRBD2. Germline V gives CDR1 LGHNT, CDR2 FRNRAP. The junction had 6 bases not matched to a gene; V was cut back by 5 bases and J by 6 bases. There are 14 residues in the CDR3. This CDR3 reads CASGTRLAAGELFF. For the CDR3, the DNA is TGTGCTAGTGGTACCAGGCTAGCGGCCGGGGAGCTGTTTTTT.

In nucleotides, the CDR3 is TGCAGTGCTAGGATGGGGAGCTCCTACGAGCAGTACTTC. It encodes CSARMGSSYEQYF. The V gene is TRBV20-1, the J gene TRBJ2-7, with D perhaps matching TRBD2 (5 bases). This CDR3 is built from 13 residues. Germline V gene data show CDR1 as DFQATT and CDR2 as SNEGSKA (reference sequence). The V and J ends lost 3 bases and 0 bases respectively, with 9 bases between them.

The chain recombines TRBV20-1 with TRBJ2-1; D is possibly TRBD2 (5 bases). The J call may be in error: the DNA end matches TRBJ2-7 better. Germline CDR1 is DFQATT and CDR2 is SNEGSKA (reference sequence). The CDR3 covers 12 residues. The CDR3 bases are TGCAGTGCTAGGTGGGAAGGGAGAGAGCAGTACTTC. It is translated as CSARWEGREQYF.

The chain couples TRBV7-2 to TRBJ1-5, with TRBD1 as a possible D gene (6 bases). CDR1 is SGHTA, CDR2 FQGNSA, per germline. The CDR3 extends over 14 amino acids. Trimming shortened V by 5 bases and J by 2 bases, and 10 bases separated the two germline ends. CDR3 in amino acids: CASSARTGNQPQHF. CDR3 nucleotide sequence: TGTGCCAGCAGCGCTCGGACAGGCAATCAGCCCCAGCATTTT.

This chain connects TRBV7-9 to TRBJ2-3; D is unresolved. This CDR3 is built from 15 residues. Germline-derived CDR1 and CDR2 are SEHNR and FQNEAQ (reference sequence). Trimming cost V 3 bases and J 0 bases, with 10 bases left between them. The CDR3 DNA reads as TGTGCCAGCAGCTTCGAGACCGGTAGCACAGATACGCAGTATTTT. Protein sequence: CASSFETGSTDTQYF.

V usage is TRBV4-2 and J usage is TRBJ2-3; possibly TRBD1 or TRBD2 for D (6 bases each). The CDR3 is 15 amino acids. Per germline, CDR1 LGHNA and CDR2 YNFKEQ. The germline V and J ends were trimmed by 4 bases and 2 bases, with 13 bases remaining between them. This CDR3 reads CASSPEGGLTDTQYF. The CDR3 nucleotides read TGTGCCAGCAGCCCGGAAGGGGGGCTCACAGATACGCAGTATTTT.

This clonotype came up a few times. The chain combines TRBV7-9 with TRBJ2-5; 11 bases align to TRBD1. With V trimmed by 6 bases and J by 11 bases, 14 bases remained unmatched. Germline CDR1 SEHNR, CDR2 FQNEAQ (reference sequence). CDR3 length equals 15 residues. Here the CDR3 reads CASRKEGQGDFGQYF. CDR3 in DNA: TGTGCCAGCAGAAAGGAGGGACAGGGGGATTTCGGGCAGTACTTC.